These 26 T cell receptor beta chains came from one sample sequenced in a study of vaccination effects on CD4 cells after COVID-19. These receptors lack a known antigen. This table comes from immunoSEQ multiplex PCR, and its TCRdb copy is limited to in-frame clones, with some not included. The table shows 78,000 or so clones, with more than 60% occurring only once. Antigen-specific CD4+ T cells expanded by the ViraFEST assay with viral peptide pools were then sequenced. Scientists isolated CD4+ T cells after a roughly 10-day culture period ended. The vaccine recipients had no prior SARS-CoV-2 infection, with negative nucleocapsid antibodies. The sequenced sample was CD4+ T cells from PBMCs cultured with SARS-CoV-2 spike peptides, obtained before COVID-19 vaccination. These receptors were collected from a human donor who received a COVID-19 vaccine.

CDR3 protein: CAWAGTVDEKLFF. In DNA form, the CDR3 reads TGTGCCTGGGCCGGGACAGTCGATGAAAAACTGTTTTTT. The rearrangement joins TRBV30 to TRBJ1-4; 7 nucleotides match TRBD1. The CDR3 spans 13 residues. V dropped 5 bases and J dropped 6; count of bases not matched to a gene: 6. From germline, CDR1 is GTSNPN and CDR2 SVGIG (reference sequence).

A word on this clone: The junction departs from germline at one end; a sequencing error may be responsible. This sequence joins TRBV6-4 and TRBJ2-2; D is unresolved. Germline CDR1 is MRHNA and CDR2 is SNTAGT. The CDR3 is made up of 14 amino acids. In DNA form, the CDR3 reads TGTGCCAGCAGTGAAATGGGGAACAGCGGGGAGCTGTTTTTT. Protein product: CASSEMGNSGELFF.

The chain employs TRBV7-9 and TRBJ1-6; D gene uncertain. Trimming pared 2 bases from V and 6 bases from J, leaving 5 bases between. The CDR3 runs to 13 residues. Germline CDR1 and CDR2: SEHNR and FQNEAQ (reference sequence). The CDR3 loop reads CASSLTVNSPLHF. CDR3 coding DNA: TGTGCCAGCAGCTTAACAGTTAATTCACCCCTCCACTTT.

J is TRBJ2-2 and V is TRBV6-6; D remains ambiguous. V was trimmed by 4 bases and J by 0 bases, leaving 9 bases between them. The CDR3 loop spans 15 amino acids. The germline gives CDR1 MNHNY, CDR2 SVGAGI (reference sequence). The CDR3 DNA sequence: TGTGCCAGCAGTTCCGTCCGTTCGAACACCGGGGAGCTGTTTTTT. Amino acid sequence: CASSSVRSNTGELFF.

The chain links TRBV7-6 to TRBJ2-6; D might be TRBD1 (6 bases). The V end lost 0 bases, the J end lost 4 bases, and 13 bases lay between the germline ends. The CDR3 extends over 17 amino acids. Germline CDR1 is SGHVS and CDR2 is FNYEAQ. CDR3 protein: CASSLANRARGANVLTF. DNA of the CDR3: TGTGCCAGCAGCTTAGCGAACAGGGCTAGAGGGGCCAACGTCCTGACTTTC.

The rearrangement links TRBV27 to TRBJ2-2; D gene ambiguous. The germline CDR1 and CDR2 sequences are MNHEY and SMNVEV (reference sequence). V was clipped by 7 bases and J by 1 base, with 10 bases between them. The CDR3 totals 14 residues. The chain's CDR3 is CASTSGENTGELFF. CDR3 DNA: TGTGCCAGCACTAGTGGTGAGAACACCGGGGAGCTGTTTTTT.

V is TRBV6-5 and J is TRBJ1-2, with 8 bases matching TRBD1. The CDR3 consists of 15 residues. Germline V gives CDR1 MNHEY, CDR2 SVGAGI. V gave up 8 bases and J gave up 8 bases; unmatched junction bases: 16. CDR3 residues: CASPPEPGGREGYTF. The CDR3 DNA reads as TGTGCCAGCCCCCCCGAGCCAGGGGGCAGGGAGGGCTACACCTTC.

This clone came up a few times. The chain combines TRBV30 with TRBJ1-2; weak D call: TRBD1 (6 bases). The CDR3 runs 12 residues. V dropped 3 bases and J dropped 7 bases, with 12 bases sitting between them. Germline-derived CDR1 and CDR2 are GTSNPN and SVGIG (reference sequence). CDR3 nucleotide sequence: TGTGCCTGGAGCCAGGGGAAGGGTGGCTACACCTTC. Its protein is CAWSQGKGGYTF. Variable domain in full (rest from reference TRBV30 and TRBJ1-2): SQTIHQWPATLVQPVGSPLSLECTVEGTSNPNLYWYRQAAGRGLQLLFYSVGIGQISSEVPQNLSASRPQDRQFILSSKKLLLSDSGFYLCAWSQGKGGYTFGSGTRLTVV.

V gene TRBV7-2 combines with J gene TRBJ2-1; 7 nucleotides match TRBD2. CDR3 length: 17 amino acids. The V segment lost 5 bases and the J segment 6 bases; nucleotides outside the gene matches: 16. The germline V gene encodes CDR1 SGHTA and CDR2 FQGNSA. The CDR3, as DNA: TGTGCCAGCAGCCCGCCCGGGGGGACTCCGGATGGCAATGAGCAGTTCTTC. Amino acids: CASSPPGGTPDGNEQFF.

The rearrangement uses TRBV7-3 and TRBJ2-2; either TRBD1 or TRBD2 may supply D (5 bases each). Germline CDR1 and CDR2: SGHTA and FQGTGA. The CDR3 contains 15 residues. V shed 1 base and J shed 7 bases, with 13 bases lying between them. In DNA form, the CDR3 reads TGTGCCAGCAGCTTAAACGGGGCAGTTGGCGGGGAGCTGTTTTTT. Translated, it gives CASSLNGAVGGELFF.

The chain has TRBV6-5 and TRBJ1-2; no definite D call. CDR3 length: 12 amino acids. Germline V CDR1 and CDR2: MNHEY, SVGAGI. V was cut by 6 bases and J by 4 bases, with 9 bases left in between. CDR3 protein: CASSRAIYGYTF. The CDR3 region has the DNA TGTGCCAGCAGCCGGGCAATCTATGGCTACACCTTC.

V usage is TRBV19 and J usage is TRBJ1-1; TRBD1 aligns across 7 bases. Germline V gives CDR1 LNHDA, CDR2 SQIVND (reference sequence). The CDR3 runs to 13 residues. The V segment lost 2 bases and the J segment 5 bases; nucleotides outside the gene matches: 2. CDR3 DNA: TGTGCCAGTAGTATAAACAGGGGAACTGAAGCTTTCTTT. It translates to CASSINRGTEAFF.

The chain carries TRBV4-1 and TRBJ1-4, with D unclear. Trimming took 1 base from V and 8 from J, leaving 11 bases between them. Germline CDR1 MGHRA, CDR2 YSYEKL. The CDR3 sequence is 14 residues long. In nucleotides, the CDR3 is TGCGCCAGCAGCCAAGCCGATAGTAGGGAAAAACTGTTTTTT. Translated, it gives CASSQADSREKLFF.

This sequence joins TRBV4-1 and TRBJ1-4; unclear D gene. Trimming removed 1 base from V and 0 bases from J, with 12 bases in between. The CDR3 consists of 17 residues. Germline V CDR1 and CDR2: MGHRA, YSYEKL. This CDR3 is CASSQVPGGATNEKLFF. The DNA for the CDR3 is TGCGCCAGCAGCCAAGTGCCTGGCGGGGCAACTAATGAAAAACTGTTTTTT.

The CDR3 sequence is CASSLTTNTGELFF. CDR3 in DNA: TGTGCCAGCAGCCTGACCACGAACACCGGGGAGCTGTTTTTT. The chain has TRBV7-3 and TRBJ2-2; no definite D call. V was trimmed by 5 bases and J by 0 bases, leaving 7 bases between them. CDR1 is SGHTA, CDR2 FQGTGA, per germline. The CDR3 consists of 14 residues.

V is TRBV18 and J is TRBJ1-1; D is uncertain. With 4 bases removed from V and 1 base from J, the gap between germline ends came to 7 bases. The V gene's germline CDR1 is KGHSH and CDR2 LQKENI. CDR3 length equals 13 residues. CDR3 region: CASSQTGNTEAFF. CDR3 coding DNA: TGTGCCAGCTCACAAACCGGGAACACTGAAGCTTTCTTT. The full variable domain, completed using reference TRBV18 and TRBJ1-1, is NAGVMQNPRHLVRRRGQEARLRCSPMKGHSHVYWYRQLPEEGLKFMVYLQKENIIDESGMPKERFSAEFPKEGPSILRIQQVVRGDSAAYFCASSQTGNTEAFFGQGTRLTVV.

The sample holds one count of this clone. CDR3 region: CASSLAQGPPGNTIYF. The CDR3 DNA is TGCGCCAGCAGCTTGGCACAGGGGCCACCTGGAAACACCATATATTTT. The genes are TRBV5-1 and TRBJ1-3; TRBD1 matches 7 bases. The V and J ends lost 0 bases and 2 bases, in that order; junction bases with no gene match: 5. The CDR3 is made up of 16 amino acids. The germline CDR1 and CDR2 sequences are SGHRS and YFSETQ.

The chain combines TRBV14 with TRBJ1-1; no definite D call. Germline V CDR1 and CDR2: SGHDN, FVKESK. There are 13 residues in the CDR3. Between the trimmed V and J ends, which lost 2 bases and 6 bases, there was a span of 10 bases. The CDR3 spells CASSQSRQAEAFF. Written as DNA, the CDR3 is TGTGCCAGCAGCCAAAGTCGCCAAGCTGAAGCTTTCTTT.

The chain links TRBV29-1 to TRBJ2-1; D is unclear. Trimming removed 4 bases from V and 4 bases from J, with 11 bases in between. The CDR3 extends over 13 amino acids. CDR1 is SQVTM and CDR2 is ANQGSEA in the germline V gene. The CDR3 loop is CSVVAKAYNEQFF. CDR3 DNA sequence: TGCAGCGTTGTGGCTAAGGCTTACAATGAGCAGTTCTTC.

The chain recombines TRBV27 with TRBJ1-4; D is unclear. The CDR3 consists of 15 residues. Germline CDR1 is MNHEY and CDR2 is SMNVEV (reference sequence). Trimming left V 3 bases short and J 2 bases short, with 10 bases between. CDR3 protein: CASSFGGRTNEKLFF. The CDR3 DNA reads TGTGCCAGCAGTTTTGGTGGCCGGACTAATGAAAAACTGTTTTTT.

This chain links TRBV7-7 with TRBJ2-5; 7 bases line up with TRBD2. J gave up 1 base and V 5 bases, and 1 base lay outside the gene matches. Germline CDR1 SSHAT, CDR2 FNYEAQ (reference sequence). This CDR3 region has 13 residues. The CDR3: CASSQRGQETQYF. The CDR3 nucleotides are TGTGCCAGCAGCCAGCGGGGCCAAGAGACCCAGTACTTC.

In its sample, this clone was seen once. The CDR3 bases are TGTGCCAGCTCACCACCGGTACGGGGATCGGCTGAAGCTTTCTTT. It specifies CASSPPVRGSAEAFF. V and J are TRBV18 and TRBJ1-1, with no clear D. With 0 bases removed from V and 6 bases from J, the gap between germline ends came to 14 bases. The germline gives CDR1 KGHSH, CDR2 LQKENI. The length of the CDR3 is 15 residues.

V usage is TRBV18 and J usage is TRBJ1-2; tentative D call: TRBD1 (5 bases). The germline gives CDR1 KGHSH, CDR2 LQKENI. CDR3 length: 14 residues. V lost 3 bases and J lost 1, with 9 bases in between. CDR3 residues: CASSPGHFNYGYTF. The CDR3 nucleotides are TGTGCCAGCTCACCCGGACACTTTAACTATGGCTACACCTTC.

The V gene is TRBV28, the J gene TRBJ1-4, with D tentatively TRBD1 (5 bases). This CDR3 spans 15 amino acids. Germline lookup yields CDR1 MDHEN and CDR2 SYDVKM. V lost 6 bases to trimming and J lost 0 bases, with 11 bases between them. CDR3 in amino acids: CASREGTATNEKLFF. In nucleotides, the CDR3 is TGTGCCAGCAGGGAGGGGACCGCAACTAATGAAAAACTGTTTTTT.

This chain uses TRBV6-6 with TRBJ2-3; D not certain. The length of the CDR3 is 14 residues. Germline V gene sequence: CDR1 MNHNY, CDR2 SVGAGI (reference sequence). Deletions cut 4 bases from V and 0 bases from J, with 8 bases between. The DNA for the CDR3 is TGTGCCAGCAGTTTTCCGGACAGCACAGATACGCAGTATTTT. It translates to CASSFPDSTDTQYF.

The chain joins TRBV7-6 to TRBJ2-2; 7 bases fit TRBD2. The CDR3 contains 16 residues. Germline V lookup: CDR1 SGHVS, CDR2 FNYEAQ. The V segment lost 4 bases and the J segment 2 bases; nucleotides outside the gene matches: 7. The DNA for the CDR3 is TGTGCCAGCAGCTACCTTAGCGGGTTTAACACCGGGGAGCTGTTTTTT. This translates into CASSYLSGFNTGELFF.